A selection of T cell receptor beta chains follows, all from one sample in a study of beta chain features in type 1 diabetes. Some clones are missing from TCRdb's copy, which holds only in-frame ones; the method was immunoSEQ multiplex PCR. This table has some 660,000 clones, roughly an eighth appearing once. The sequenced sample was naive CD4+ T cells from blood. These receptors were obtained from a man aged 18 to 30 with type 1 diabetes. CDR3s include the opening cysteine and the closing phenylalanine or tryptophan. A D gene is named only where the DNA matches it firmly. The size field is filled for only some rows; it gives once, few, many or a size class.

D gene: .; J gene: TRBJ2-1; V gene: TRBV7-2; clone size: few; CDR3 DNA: TGTGCCAGCAGCCCTTTGGGGGGCGTCAATGAGCAGTTCTTC; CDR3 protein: CASSPLGGVNEQFF
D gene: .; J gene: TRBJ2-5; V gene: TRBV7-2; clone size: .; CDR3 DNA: TGTGCCAGCAGCTTATCGTACCAAGAGACCCAGTACTTC; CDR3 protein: CASSLSYQETQYF
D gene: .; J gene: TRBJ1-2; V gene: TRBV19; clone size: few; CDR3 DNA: TGTGCCAGTAGTACCTTCCACAGGGCTGCTCATGGCTACACCTTC; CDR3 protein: CASSTFHRAAHGYTF
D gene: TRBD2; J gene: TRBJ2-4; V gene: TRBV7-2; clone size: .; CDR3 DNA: TGTGCCAGCAGCCCGGGACTAGCGGGAGTAAAAGCCAAAAACATTCAGTACTTC; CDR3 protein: CASSPGLAGVKAKNIQYF
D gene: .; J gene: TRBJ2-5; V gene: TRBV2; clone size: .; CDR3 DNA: TGTGCCAGCAGCCTTCAAGAGACCCAGTACTTC; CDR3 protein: CASSLQETQYF
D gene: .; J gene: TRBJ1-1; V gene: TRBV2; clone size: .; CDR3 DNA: TGTGCCAGCAGTGAAATGGCCGGCCCTGAAGCTTTCTTT; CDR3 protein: CASSEMAGPEAFF
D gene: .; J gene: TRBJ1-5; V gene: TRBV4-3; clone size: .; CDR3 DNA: TGCGCCAGCAGCCAAGGAGTGAGGGGTCAGCCCCAGCATTTT; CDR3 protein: CASSQGVRGQPQHF
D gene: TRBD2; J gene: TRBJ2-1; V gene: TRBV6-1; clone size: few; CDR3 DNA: TGTGCCAGCAGTGGCACTAGCGGGGGGATTGATGAGCAGTTCTTC; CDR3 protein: CASSGTSGGIDEQFF
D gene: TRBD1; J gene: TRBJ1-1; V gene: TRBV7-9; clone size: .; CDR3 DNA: TGTGCCAGCAACGTCGGACAGGGCGGCACTGAAGCTTTCTTT; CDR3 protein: CASNVGQGGTEAFF
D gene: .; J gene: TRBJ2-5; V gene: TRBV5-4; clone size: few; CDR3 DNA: TGTGCCAGCAGCTTTCATCAGGGTACACAAGAGACCCAGTACTTC; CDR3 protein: CASSFHQGTQETQYF
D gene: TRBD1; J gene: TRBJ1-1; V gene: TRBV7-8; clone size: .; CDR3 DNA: TGTGCCAGCAGCCCCCTCGGGAGGGGGCAGTGGGCTTTCTTT; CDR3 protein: CASSPLGRGQWAFF
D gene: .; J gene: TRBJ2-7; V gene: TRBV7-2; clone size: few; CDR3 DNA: TGTGCCAGCAGCTTAGCAGGGACCTCCTACGAGCAGTACTTC; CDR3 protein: CASSLAGTSYEQYF
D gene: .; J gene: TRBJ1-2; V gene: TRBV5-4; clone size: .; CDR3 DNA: TGTGCCAGCAGCTTGGGTGGGGGCAACTCTAACTATGGCTACACCTTC; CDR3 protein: CASSLGGGNSNYGYTF
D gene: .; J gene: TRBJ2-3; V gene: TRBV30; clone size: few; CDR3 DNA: TGTGCCTGGAGTGTACGGGGGCGGGCCATCACAGATACGCAGTATTTT; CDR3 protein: CAWSVRGRAITDTQYF
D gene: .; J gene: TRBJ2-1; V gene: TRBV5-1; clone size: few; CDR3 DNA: TGCGCCAGCAGCTTGGGTAGCACGTCCTACAATGAGCAGTTCTTC; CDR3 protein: CASSLGSTSYNEQFF
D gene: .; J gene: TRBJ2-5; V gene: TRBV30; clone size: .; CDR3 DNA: TGTGCCTGGAGTGTAGGGTCGAGGGCGGTCCAAGAGACCCAGTACTTC; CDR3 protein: CAWSVGSRAVQETQYF
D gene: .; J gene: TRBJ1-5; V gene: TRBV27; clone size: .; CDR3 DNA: TGTGCCAGCAGTTACGACGGGACATCCCTTCAGCCCCAGCATTTT; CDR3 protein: CASSYDGTSLQPQHF
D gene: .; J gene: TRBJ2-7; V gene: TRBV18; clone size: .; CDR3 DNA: TGTGCCAGCTCACCAATGAAAACTAGCTACGAGCAGTACTTC; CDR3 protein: CASSPMKTSYEQYF
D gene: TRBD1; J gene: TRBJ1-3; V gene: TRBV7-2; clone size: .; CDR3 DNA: TGTGCCAGCAGCCTACACAGGGGGCCGGGAAACACCATATATTTT; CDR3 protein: CASSLHRGPGNTIYF
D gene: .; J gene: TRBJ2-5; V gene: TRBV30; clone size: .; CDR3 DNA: TGTGCCTGGAGTGTCGGCCAAGAGACCCAGTACTTC; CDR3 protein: CAWSVGQETQYF
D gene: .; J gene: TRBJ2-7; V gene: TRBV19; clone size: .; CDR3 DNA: TGTGCCAGTAGTTCTTTTACGTGGGGGTCCAACTACGAGCAGTACTTC; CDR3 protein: CASSSFTWGSNYEQYF
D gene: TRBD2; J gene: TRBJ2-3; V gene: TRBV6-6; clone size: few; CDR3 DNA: TGTGCCAGCAGTTACTGGACTAGCGGCACAGATACGCAGTATTTT; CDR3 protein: CASSYWTSGTDTQYF
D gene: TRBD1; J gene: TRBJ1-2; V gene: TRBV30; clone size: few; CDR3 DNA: TGTGCCTGGGAAGGTTACAGGGGCCATTATGGCTACACCTTC; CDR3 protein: CAWEGYRGHYGYTF
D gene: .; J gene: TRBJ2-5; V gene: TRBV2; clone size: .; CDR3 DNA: TGTGCCAGCAGTGAGCGAACTTCACAAGAGACCCAGTACTTC; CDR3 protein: CASSERTSQETQYF
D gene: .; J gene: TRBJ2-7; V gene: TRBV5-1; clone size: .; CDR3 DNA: TGCGCCAGCAGCTTGGGACTTTACTCCTACGAGCAGTACTTC; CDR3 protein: CASSLGLYSYEQYF
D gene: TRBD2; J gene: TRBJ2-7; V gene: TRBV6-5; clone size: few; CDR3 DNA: TGTGCCAGCAGTTCCCGGGCAATGCGGGAGGCCTACGAGCAGTACTTC; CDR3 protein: CASSSRAMREAYEQYF
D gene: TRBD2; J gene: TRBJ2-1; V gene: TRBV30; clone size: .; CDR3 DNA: TGTGCCTGGAGAAGAACTAGCGATGAGCAGTTCTTC; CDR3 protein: CAWRRTSDEQFF
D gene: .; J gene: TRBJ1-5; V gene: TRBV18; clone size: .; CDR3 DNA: TGTGCCAGCTCACCACAGGGGCCCAGCAATCAGCCCCAGCATTTT; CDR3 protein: CASSPQGPSNQPQHF
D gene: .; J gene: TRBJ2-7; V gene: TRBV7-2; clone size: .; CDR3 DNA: TGTGCCAGCACAATGACTCCGGTGATTGGCGAGCAGTACTTC; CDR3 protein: CASTMTPVIGEQYF
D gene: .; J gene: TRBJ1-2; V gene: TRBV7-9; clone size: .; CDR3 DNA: TGTGCCAGCAGCTTAGGAACCTATGGCTACACCTTC; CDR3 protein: CASSLGTYGYTF
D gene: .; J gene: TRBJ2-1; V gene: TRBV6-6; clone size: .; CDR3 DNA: TGTGCCAGCTTCAGAGACAGTTCCTACAATGAGCAGTTCTTC; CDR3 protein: CASFRDSSYNEQFF
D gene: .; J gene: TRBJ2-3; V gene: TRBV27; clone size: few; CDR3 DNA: TGTGCCAGCAGTGCGGGGGGACAGCCTAGCACAGATACGCAGTATTTT; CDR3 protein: CASSAGGQPSTDTQYF
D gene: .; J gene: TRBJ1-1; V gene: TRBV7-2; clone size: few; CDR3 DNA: TGTGTCACAGCGGGGCAGGCGAACACTGAAGCTTTCTTT; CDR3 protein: CVTAGQANTEAFF
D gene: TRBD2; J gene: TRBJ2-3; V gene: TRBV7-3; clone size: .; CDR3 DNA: TGTGCCAGCAGTATTAGCGGGGGCTCAACAGATACGCAGTATTTT; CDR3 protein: CASSISGGSTDTQYF
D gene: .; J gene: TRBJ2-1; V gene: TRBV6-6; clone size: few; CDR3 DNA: TGTGCCAGCAGTTACAGGGAGTACAATGAGCAGTTCTTC; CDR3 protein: CASSYREYNEQFF